Shown below are 24 T cell receptor beta chains from a single sample sequenced in a study of blood T cell repertoires in COVID-19. The repertoire was sequenced with immunoSEQ multiplex PCR; TCRdb's copy has only in-frame clones and lacks some. The sample records 150,000 to 250,000 clones, roughly four fifths being singletons. Sequenced: PBMCs or T cells enriched from blood (not recorded which). These receptors came from a man in his forties who had recovered from COVID-19.

This clone was seen a few times. J is TRBJ1-2 and V is TRBV7-6; D is ambiguous. The CDR3 runs 13 residues. V dropped 5 bases and J dropped 8 bases, with 15 bases sitting between them. Germline CDR1 and CDR2: SGHVS and FNYEAQ. The CDR3 region is CASSPRAAGGYTF. The DNA for the CDR3 is TGTGCCAGCAGCCCTCGCGCGGCTGGGGGCTACACCTTC.

Details on this clone: The junction differs from germline at one of its ends, possibly a read error. The chain is built from TRBV5-4 and TRBJ1-1; perhaps TRBD1 as D (6 bases). Germline V gives CDR1 SGHNT, CDR2 YYREEE (reference sequence). The CDR3 has 16 amino acids. Here the CDR3 DNA reads TGTGCCAGCAGTTTGGGTTCCAGTGGGGGCGGCACTGAAGCTTTCTTT. As protein: CASSLGSSGGGTEAFF.

The rearrangement links TRBV1 to TRBJ2-7; TRBD2 is the table's D call and was not checked against the DNA. TRBV1 is deemed a pseudogene. The CDR3 length is 19 residues. Here the CDR3 DNA reads TGCACCAGCAGCCATCACGCGGCCCTGCCGGGACTAGTAGTGTACGAGCAGTACGTC. Residues: CTSSHHAALPGLVVYEQYV.

V and J are TRBV5-1 and TRBJ1-1, with 7 positions matching TRBD1. Germline V lookup: CDR1 SGHRS, CDR2 YFSETQ. The CDR3 covers 16 residues. Trimming removed 2 bases from V and 6 bases from J; junction bases left unmatched: 13. Here the CDR3 reads CASSFPQGMNSPEAFF. The CDR3 DNA is TGCGCCAGCAGCTTCCCACAGGGGATGAACTCCCCTGAAGCTTTCTTT.

The gene calls are TRBV15 and TRBJ1-5; D gene uncertain. Germline loops: CDR1 LNHNV, CDR2 YYDKDF (reference sequence). V gave up 8 bases and J gave up 2 bases, with 16 bases separating them. The CDR3 spans 15 residues. The CDR3: CATSKEGMGNQPQHF. The CDR3 DNA sequence: TGTGCCACCTCCAAAGAGGGAATGGGCAATCAGCCCCAGCATTTT.

This chain links TRBV3-1 (or the pseudogene TRBV3-2) with TRBJ1-2; tentatively, D is TRBD1 (6 bases). Trimming cost V 1 base and J 0 bases, with 9 bases left between them. Germline CDR1 LGHDT, CDR2 YNNKEL (reference sequence). The length of the CDR3 is 15 residues. DNA of the CDR3: TGTGCCAGCAGCCAAGGCAGGGGCTCTAACTATGGCTACACCTTC. It specifies CASSQGRGSNYGYTF.

The chain uses TRBV6-2 or TRBV6-3 and TRBJ1-5; D gene uncertain. The V end lost 5 bases, the J end lost 2 bases, and 16 bases lay between the germline ends. This CDR3 spans 16 amino acids. Germline V lookup: CDR1 MNHEY, CDR2 SVGEGT. CDR3 region: CASSPIRAGGNQPQHF. CDR3 nucleotides: TGTGCCAGCAGTCCCATTAGGGCCGGGGGCAATCAGCCCCAGCATTTT.

In this sample, this clone turned up a few times. The gene calls are TRBV7-6 and TRBJ2-1, with TRBD1 as a possible D gene (7 bases). Germline lookup yields CDR1 SGHVS and CDR2 FNYEAQ. The CDR3 totals 20 residues. V lost 0 bases to trimming and J lost 3 bases, with 24 bases between them. The CDR3 region is CASSLALGGGTERIYNEQFF. The CDR3 nucleotides read TGTGCCAGCAGCTTAGCGTTAGGAGGGGGCACCGAACGGATCTACAATGAGCAGTTCTTC.

This clone was seen a single time. The rearrangement joins TRBV7-9 to TRBJ2-4, with a possible D match to TRBD1 (6 bases). Germline V gives CDR1 SEHNR, CDR2 FQNEAQ (reference sequence). Trimming took 0 bases from V and 9 from J, leaving 15 bases between them. This CDR3 comprises 15 residues. CDR3 DNA sequence: TGTGCCAGCAGCTTAGCCCCCCTGGGGGCGGCCATTCAGTACTTC. Its translation: CASSLAPLGAAIQYF. The full variable domain, rest sourced from reference TRBV7-9 and TRBJ2-4, is DTGVSQNPRHKITKRGQNVTFRCDPISEHNRLYWYRQTLGQGPEFLTYFQNEAQLEKSRLLSDRFSAERPKGSFSTLEIQRTEQGDSAMYLCASSLAPLGAAIQYFGAGTRLSVL.

This chain joins TRBV7-9 and TRBJ1-3; possibly TRBD1 for D (5 bases). In germline, CDR1 is SEHNR, CDR2 FQNEAQ (reference sequence). CDR3 length equals 14 residues. Trimming removed 11 bases at V and 0 bases at J, with 14 bases between. In DNA form, the CDR3 reads TGTGCCGTCCGGGACTCCAGCTCTGGAAACACCATATATTTT. Encoded protein: CAVRDSSSGNTIYF.

The chain links TRBV18 to TRBJ1-5, with D unresolved. This CDR3 comprises 15 residues. CDR1 KGHSH and CDR2 LQKENI come from the germline V gene. The germline V and J ends were trimmed by 2 bases and 1 base, with 9 bases remaining between them. CDR3 nucleotide sequence: TGTGCCAGCTCACCAGTCAGCGAGAGCAATCAGCCCCAGCATTTT. Its translation is CASSPVSESNQPQHF. The full variable domain, rest sourced from reference TRBV18 and TRBJ1-5, is NAGVMQNPRHLVRRRGQEARLRCSPMKGHSHVYWYRQLPEEGLKFMVYLQKENIIDESGMPKERFSAEFPKEGPSILRIQQVVRGDSAAYFCASSPVSESNQPQHFGDGTRLSIL.

The chain employs TRBV6-5 and TRBJ2-1, with D maybe TRBD2 (6 bases). The germline V gene encodes CDR1 MNHEY and CDR2 SVGAGI. Trimming took off 2 bases at V and 10 bases at J, with 12 bases between the two ends. The CDR3 covers 13 residues. CDR3: CASSYPGGPEQFF. In DNA, the CDR3 is TGTGCCAGCAGTTACCCCGGAGGGCCCGAGCAGTTCTTC.

The chain carries TRBV7-2 and TRBJ2-4; 8 positions match TRBD1. Germline-derived CDR1 and CDR2 are SGHTA and FQGNSA. This CDR3 has 16 amino acids. After removal of 5 bases from V and 0 bases from J, the junction contained 6 bases not matched to a gene. The CDR3 DNA reads as TGTGCCAGCAGCGAAGGGACAGGAATAGCCAAAAACATTCAGTACTTC. Translating it yields CASSEGTGIAKNIQYF.

The CDR3 loop is CASTGYETDTQYF. CDR3 nucleotides: TGTGCCAGTACCGGGTACGAGACAGATACGCAGTATTTT. The V call is TRBV6-5, the J call TRBJ2-3; D is ambiguous. Germline loops: CDR1 MNHEY, CDR2 SVGAGI. The ends were cut back, 9 bases at V and 3 bases at J, with 13 bases in the middle. The CDR3 has 13 residues.

The chain joins TRBV7-3 to TRBJ1-2, with D perhaps matching TRBD1 (5 bases). V lost 5 bases and J lost 8, with 15 bases in between. The CDR3 sequence is 13 residues long. Germline values: CDR1 SGHTA, CDR2 FQGTGA. The CDR3 nucleotides read TGTGCCAGCAGCCCCAATCAGGGTGGAGGCTACACCTTC. Its protein product is CASSPNQGGGYTF.

In this sample, this clone turned up a few times. The rearrangement links TRBV15 to TRBJ2-1, with D possibly TRBD2 on 5 matching bases. Germline V gives CDR1 LNHNV, CDR2 YYDKDF (reference sequence). This CDR3 has 15 residues. The ends were cut back, 1 base at V and 5 bases at J, with 12 bases in the middle. Here the CDR3 DNA reads TGTGCCACCAGCAGAGCCGGGATCTTAGACAATGAGCAGTTCTTC. As protein: CATSRAGILDNEQFF.

This chain uses TRBV5-1 with TRBJ2-1; D is uncertain. This CDR3 contains 15 residues. Germline CDR1 reads SGHRS; CDR2 reads YFSETQ. The germline V and J ends were trimmed by 0 bases and 4 bases, with 11 bases remaining between them. The CDR3, as DNA: TGCGCCAGCAGCTTGGCGACTTTGCTTTACAATGAGCAGTTCTTC. Translating it yields CASSLATLLYNEQFF.

The CDR3 coding sequence is TGTGCCAGCAGCCGACTAGCGGGAGCTTTAAGTGAGCAGTTCTTC. Translated: CASSRLAGALSEQFF. The V gene is TRBV11-3, the J gene TRBJ2-1, with 12 positions matching TRBD2. In germline, CDR1 is SGHNT, CDR2 YENEEA. This CDR3 spans 15 amino acids. V shed 5 bases and J 9 bases; nucleotides not matched to a gene: 8.

The V gene is TRBV6-5, the J gene TRBJ1-5; D possibly corresponds to TRBD1 (6 bases). V was trimmed by 8 bases and J by 5 bases, leaving 13 bases between them. The CDR3 is 13 amino acids. Germline V gene sequence: CDR1 MNHEY, CDR2 SVGAGI. The CDR3: CASFDRIDQPQHF. CDR3 nucleotides: TGTGCCAGCTTCGACAGGATAGATCAGCCCCAGCATTTT.

The chain is built from TRBV7-8 and TRBJ2-4, with 9 bases lining up with TRBD1. The CDR3 covers 14 residues. CDR1 is SGHVS, CDR2 FQNEAQ, per germline. Trimming took 0 bases from V and 9 from J; bases not matched to a gene: 3. The CDR3 protein is CASSLATGGGIQYF. DNA of the CDR3: TGTGCCAGCAGCTTAGCAACAGGGGGCGGCATTCAGTACTTC.

The chain combines TRBV28 with TRBJ1-2, with TRBD1 as a possible D gene (6 bases). The CDR3 spans 12 residues. CDR1 is MDHEN, CDR2 SYDVKM, per germline. V lost 4 bases and J 8 bases, leaving 11 bases between the germline ends. The CDR3 protein is CASSYRVGGYTF. The CDR3 DNA follows: TGTGCCAGCAGTTACAGGGTAGGCGGCTACACCTTC.

The chain couples TRBV5-1 to TRBJ1-6; D is unresolved. V lost 2 bases, J lost 8 bases, and 8 bases lay in between. The CDR3 is made up of 13 amino acids. Germline assignment: CDR1 SGHRS and CDR2 YFSETQ. CDR3: CASSFSTDSPLHF. The CDR3 nucleotides are TGCGCCAGCAGCTTTTCTACGGATTCACCCCTCCACTTT.

This rearrangement joins TRBV29-1 to TRBJ2-3; the match to TRBD2 covers 8 bases. Germline CDR1 and CDR2: SQVTM and ANQGSEA. The CDR3 totals 13 residues. V gave up 6 bases and J gave up 3 bases; unmatched junction bases: 5. The CDR3 DNA sequence: TGCAGCGTGGGAAGCGGGGGAACAGATACGCAGTATTTT. It yields the protein CSVGSGGTDTQYF.

This clone was observed once. The chain is built from TRBV4-3 and TRBJ2-2; D gene unclear. V lost 6 bases and J lost 7, with 12 bases in between. The CDR3 has 13 residues. Germline-derived CDR1 and CDR2 are LGHNA and YSLEER. The CDR3 loop reads CASRPVIGGELFF. CDR3 bases: TGCGCCAGCAGGCCGGTAATTGGCGGGGAGCTGTTTTTT.